This TCR beta chain came from a study of regulatory T cells in long-lasting Graves disease. Arm-PCR of CDR3 regions with iRepertoire HTBI primers generated TCR beta libraries. TCRdb re-derived calls from the multiplex PCR reads in MiXCR, one entry per CDR3 protein. The sample contains around 250,000 distinct CDR3 sequences, around 19% of which appear only once. Sample time point: newly diagnosed GD, antithyroid drugs for less than 3 months. Researchers made the TCR library from RNA that was extracted from PBMCs. Germline lookup yields CDR1 SGHAT and CDR2 FQNNGV. This CDR3 is built from 14 residues. V shed 4 bases and J 8 bases; nucleotides not matched to a gene: 7.

J is TRBJ1-1 and V is TRBV11-2; 10 bases are shared with TRBD1. This receptor was obtained from a female donor with Graves disease. Here the sequenced sample was peripheral blood mononuclear cells (PBMCs), taken at new diagnosis, from a patient treated with antithyroid drugs. This chain's CDR3 is CASSYRQGAYEAFF. CDR3 nucleotide sequence: TGTGCCAGCAGCTACCGACAGGGGGCATACGAAGCTTTCTTT.